Listed below are T cell receptor beta chains from one sample, sequenced in a study of metastatic and nonmetastatic thyroid tumors. TCRdb reprocessed the PCR reads via MiXCR. The sample shows some 2,000 clones, around 22% of them seen only once. The material sequenced was adjacent normal tissue. Source of these receptors: a male donor with papillary thyroid cancer or a benign thyroid nodule (not recorded which). Some clones in this sample may be carry-over from other donors' samples. The CDR3 runs from the conserved cysteine through the conserved F or W. Each record gives: V gene, J gene, clone size, CDR3 protein. Some rows have no size entry. The others give once, few or many, or a class for an expanded clone.

TRBV10-2,TRBJ1-4,medium-sized,CASSSTATNEKLFF
TRBV6-2/TRBV6-3,TRBJ1-5,few,CASSYSGARSNQPQHF
TRBV27,TRBJ2-6,NA,CASSWGSGANVLTF
TRBV6-1,TRBJ2-7,NA,CASSELPTYTYEQYF
TRBV6-1,TRBJ1-2,few,CASSPGAAYGYTF
TRBV6-1,TRBJ1-2,NA,CALLGTNYGYTF
TRBV2,TRBJ2-3,few,CASKSDLSTDTQYF
TRBV2,TRBJ2-7,NA,CASVAGGDSYEQYF
TRBV27,TRBJ1-6,large,CAARGHGYSPLHF
TRBV28,TRBJ2-1,few,CASSGGGHGYEQFF
TRBV6-1,TRBJ2-3,large,CASTPSATDTQYF
TRBV6-2/TRBV6-3,TRBJ2-3,NA,CASTLTGNSTGTVGTDTQYF
TRBV11-2,TRBJ1-4,medium-sized,CASSSNNPTNEKLFF
TRBV6-1,TRBJ1-2,few,CASSEPTLGAGGYTF
TRBV7-2,TRBJ1-5,NA,CASSSELKPQHF
TRBV20-1,TRBJ2-1,medium-sized,CSAITSGTYNEQFF
TRBV20-1,TRBJ2-4,many,CSASGTSGTGAKNIQYF
TRBV15,TRBJ1-2,few,CATSRDGIGHYGYTF
TRBV7-3,TRBJ2-7,NA,CASSLEAGTVYEQYF
TRBV28,TRBJ1-2,few,CASSIGQGVGYTF
TRBV11-3,TRBJ2-2,medium-sized,CASSASGLSTGELFF
TRBV13,TRBJ2-7,medium-sized,CASSSRESSYEQYF
TRBV9,TRBJ1-6,large,CASRPTGTDNSPLHF
TRBV20-1,TRBJ2-7,medium-sized,CSARDRASGGEQYF
TRBV20-1,TRBJ2-3,NA,CSATGTGDPDTQYF
TRBV24-1,TRBJ1-5,few,CATSDSREDGNQPQHF
TRBV18,TRBJ1-2,medium-sized,CASSLSLVPQGAEGYTF
TRBV28,TRBJ1-2,NA,CASSPPRQANYGYTF
TRBV6-1,TRBJ1-1,NA,CASSEGPGGRTEAFF
TRBV6-1,TRBJ1-2,few,CASSKWDSNYGYTF
TRBV6-1,TRBJ2-3,NA,CASSEAGTGGIDTQYF
TRBV5-1,TRBJ2-2,NA,CASSAAQGAQVGGELFF
TRBV9,TRBJ2-7,NA,CASSARDLEGEQYF
TRBV30,TRBJ2-7,medium-sized,CAWSRPRDSRIYEQYF
TRBV7-8,TRBJ1-1,NA,CASSSTPGTEAFF
TRBV9,TRBJ1-4,NA,CASSPGQGTSNEKLFF
TRBV7-7,TRBJ2-5,large,CASSLALRGGQETQYF
TRBV6-1,TRBJ1-5,large,CASSEGGTGFYSNQPQHF
TRBV5-1,TRBJ2-1,many,CASSLDILSSGLAGYNEQFF
TRBV7-8,TRBJ1-2,large,CASSLVRGRDGYTF
TRBV6-5,TRBJ1-2,few,CASSYSQTGNYGYTF
TRBV20-1,TRBJ1-2,large,CSARPPDYGYTF
TRBV5-1,TRBJ2-3,medium-sized,CASSFPGGADLGSTDTQYF
TRBV30,TRBJ2-7,NA,CAWSTQGYEQYF
TRBV2,TRBJ2-3,hyperexpanded,CASSERAGGVLATDTQYF
TRBV5-1,TRBJ1-1,NA,CASSSVQGMNTEAFF
TRBV2,TRBJ2-7,NA,CASSKQGGYEQYF
TRBV12-3/TRBV12-4,TRBJ2-4,once,CARGLGASGVAKNVQYF
TRBV6-1,TRBJ1-1,few,CASSDGTGLMNTEAFF
TRBV6-1,TRBJ1-6,large,CASSEAHQGMEPLHF
TRBV10-2,TRBJ2-1,NA,CASSEQGRDNEQFF
TRBV9,TRBJ2-7,NA,CASSRGQVRDEQYF
TRBV6-5,TRBJ1-1,few,CASSYLGREAFF